This TCR beta chain was obtained from a study of CD8 T cells in ankylosing spondylitis. This clonotype was detected only a few times. Germline V gene sequence: CDR1 MGHRA, CDR2 YSYEKL. This CDR3 is built from 13 residues. Trimming left V 1 base short and J 3 bases short, with 7 bases between. TCRdb re-called the 5' RACE reads with MiXCR, one entry per CDR3 protein. The table includes 150,000 or so distinct CDR3 sequences, approximately 10% detected once. V gene TRBV4-1 combines with J gene TRBJ2-7; D is unresolved. The sequenced sample consisted of blood, either unsorted or a sorted T cell fraction (not recorded which). The clonotype originates from a female donor with ankylosing spondylitis or in good health (not recorded which). The CDR3 DNA reads as TGCGCCAGCAGCCAAGCGGCTAACTACGAGCAGTACTTC. Protein sequence: CASSQAANYEQYF.